The entry below gives a single T cell receptor beta chain sequence along with its context. Its antigen is unidentified. Being one base from a much bigger clone, this may be a read error. These data originate in a study of T cells in Graves' hyperthyroidism and ophthalmopathy. This CDR3 has 11 amino acids. Study-wide results and limits: Ophthalmopathy, which appeared later, was predicted by the model a median 6.5 months before onset. Blood shared most expanded thyroid clonotypes above 0.001.

It was RNA transcripts that yielded the amplified TCR beta CDR3 regions. With the HTBI primer set, the TCR CDR3 went through a first round of RT-PCR. MiXCR, run by TCRdb on the multiplex PCR reads, gives a single entry per CDR3 protein. The sample carries hundreds of thousands of distinct CDR3 sequences, roughly 20% recorded once. Diagnosing involved the use of clinical symptoms, serum thyroxine and TRAb, thyroid ultrasound and orbital computed tomography. This chain links TRBV12-3 or TRBV12-4 with TRBJ2-1; D is undetermined. This clonotype was obtained from a woman aged 50 to 60 with Graves' hyperthyroidism that later progressed to Graves' ophthalmopathy. The material sequenced was blood. Here the CDR3 DNA reads TGTGCCGGCAGTTATGGGAATGAGCAGTTCTTC. Its translation is CAGSYGNEQFF.